The clone carrying this T cell receptor (beta chain) was found a few times. V was pared by 6 bases and J by 2 bases, with 20 bases between. The CDR3 consists of 16 residues. The V gene's germline CDR1 is SGHDT and CDR2 YYEEEE. Universal primer sites and UMIs were introduced during 5'RACE template-switching synthesis of TCR cDNA. TCRdb independently ran MiXCR on the 5' RACE reads; one entry per CDR3 protein. The sample has 100,000 to 150,000 distinct CDR3 sequences, roughly 15% seen once. The data belong to a study of T cells after yellow fever vaccination. The rearrangement joins TRBV5-6 to TRBJ1-1; a possible D gene is TRBD1 (6 bases). The source is a man in his late teens or twenties who received the YFV17D yellow fever vaccine. The sequences come from CD8+ T cells sorted from PBMCs, collected 5 days after the yellow fever booster vaccination. In DNA, the CDR3 is TGTGCCAGCACCCCCCGTCCCTTACAGGGTAACACTGAAGCTTTCTTT. Translated: CASTPRPLQGNTEAFF.